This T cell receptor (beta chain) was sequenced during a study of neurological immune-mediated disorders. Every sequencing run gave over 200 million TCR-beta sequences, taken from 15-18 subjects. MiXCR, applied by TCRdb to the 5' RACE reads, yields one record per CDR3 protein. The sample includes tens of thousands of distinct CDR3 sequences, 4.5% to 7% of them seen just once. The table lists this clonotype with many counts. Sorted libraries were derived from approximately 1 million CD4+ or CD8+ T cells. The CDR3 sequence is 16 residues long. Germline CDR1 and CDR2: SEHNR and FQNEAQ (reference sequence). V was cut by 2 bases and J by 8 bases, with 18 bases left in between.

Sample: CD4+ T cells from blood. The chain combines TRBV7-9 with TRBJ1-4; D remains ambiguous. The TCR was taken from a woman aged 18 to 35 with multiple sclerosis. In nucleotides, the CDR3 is TGTGCCAGCAGCTTATTGGTGGGGATCCCGAAGGAAAAACTGTTTTTT. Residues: CASSLLVGIPKEKLFF.